Each of the 6 T cell receptor beta chains below was sequenced from the same sample in a study of T-cell memory formation after mild COVID-19. TCRdb used MiXCR to reprocess the 5' RACE reads, holding one entry per CDR3 protein. The data hold 200,000 to 300,000 distinct CDR3 sequences, with 15% to 17% observed a single time. The sequenced sample was PBMCs or a T cell subset sorted from them (not recorded which). These receptors were taken from an adult woman who had mild COVID-19 (a few samples of this study predate the infection). Cell type and time point are not known.

The V and J genes are TRBV29-1 and TRBJ2-6, with D uncertain. CDR3 length equals 15 residues. Between the trimmed V and J ends, which lost 3 bases and 0 bases, there was a span of 9 bases. The germline V gene has CDR1 SQVTM and CDR2 ANQGSEA. CDR3 in amino acids: CSVDGTSSGANVLTF. DNA of the CDR3: TGCAGCGTTGACGGTACCTCCTCTGGGGCCAACGTCCTGACTTTC.

The chain is built from TRBV18 and TRBJ2-3; a possible D gene is TRBD2 (6 bases). The CDR3 length is 18 residues. From germline, CDR1 is KGHSH and CDR2 LQKENI. Trimming cost V 2 bases and J 4 bases, with 22 bases left between them. Written as DNA, the CDR3 is TGTGCCAGCTCACCATTATCATCTCCGGGATCGGGGGCAGATACGCAGTATTTT. It yields the protein CASSPLSSPGSGADTQYF.

This clonotype was seen at least ten times. The chain carries TRBV9 and TRBJ2-3; 8 bases are shared with TRBD2. The CDR3 covers 16 residues. V shed 3 bases and J 0 bases; nucleotides not matched to a gene: 6. The germline gives CDR1 SGDLS, CDR2 YYNGEE. The CDR3 DNA is TGTGCCAGCAGCGCTTTAGCGGGGATGAGCACAGATACGCAGTATTTT. Translation: CASSALAGMSTDTQYF.

About this clonotype: The junction departs from the called germline gene at one end, perhaps through a read error. The chain employs TRBV3-1 and TRBJ2-7, with TRBD2 identical over 10 bases. CDR3 length equals 17 residues. Germline loops: CDR1 LGHDT, CDR2 YNNKEL (reference sequence). The CDR3 nucleotides are TGTGCCATCAGCCAAACTCTACTACTAGCGGGATCCCACGAGCAGTACTTC. It translates to CAISQTLLLAGSHEQYF.

The chain employs TRBV4-1 and TRBJ1-4; 9 positions agree with TRBD1. Germline values: CDR1 MGHRA, CDR2 YSYEKL. The CDR3 consists of 16 residues. Trimming took 3 bases from V and 4 from J; bases not matched to a gene: 6. As DNA, the CDR3 is TGCGCCAGCAGCCAGTACGGGACAGGGCTTAATGAAAAACTGTTTTTT. Its translation: CASSQYGTGLNEKLFF.

This clonotype was picked up a small number of times. The chain couples TRBV5-1 to TRBJ2-5, with a possible D match to TRBD1 (6 bases). The V gene's germline CDR1 is SGHRS and CDR2 YFSETQ. Between the trimmed V and J ends, which lost 6 bases and 4 bases, there was a span of 19 bases. The length of the CDR3 is 15 residues. The CDR3 region is CASTTSPGAGETQYF. CDR3 DNA: TGCGCCAGCACCACGTCCCCAGGGGCTGGAGAGACCCAGTACTTC.